A single sample gave rise to the 26 T cell receptor beta chains below, sequenced in a study of regulatory T cells in long-lasting Graves disease. CDR3-region Arm-PCR and iRepertoire HTBI primers produced the TCR beta libraries. Each CDR3 protein is one row after TCRdb ran MiXCR on the multiplex PCR reads. The sample yields 450,000 or so distinct CDR3 sequences, about 20% seen once. Time point meaning: persistent/refractory GD, antithyroid drugs over 5 years with positive TRAb. RNA extracted from PBMCs served as the sequencing template. The source material was peripheral blood mononuclear cells (PBMCs), sampled when the disease was refractory, from a patient treated with antithyroid drugs. The receptors originated from a female donor with Graves disease.

Many counts were recorded for this clonotype. The chain recombines TRBV10-3 with TRBJ2-5; 7 nucleotides align to TRBD1. The V gene end was trimmed by 6 bases and the J gene end by 2 bases; junction bases not matched to a gene: 6. Germline V lookup: CDR1 ENHRY, CDR2 SYGVKD. The CDR3 consists of 14 residues. The CDR3 sequence is CAIRDDRAQETQYF. The CDR3 DNA is TGTGCCATCAGAGACGACAGGGCACAAGAGACCCAGTACTTC.

V gene TRBV20-1 combines with J gene TRBJ2-1; 8 nucleotides align to TRBD2. Germline CDR1 and CDR2: DFQATT and SNEGSKA (reference sequence). With 6 bases clipped from V and 8 bases from J, the junction kept 12 bases outside the gene matches. This CDR3 has 14 residues. The CDR3 sequence: CSAPPGGASDEQFF. For the CDR3, the DNA is TGCAGTGCCCCCCCCGGGGGGGCCTCGGATGAGCAGTTCTTC.

This CDR3 is CASLGRNTEAFF. The CDR3 DNA reads TGTGCCAGTCTCGGGAGAAACACTGAAGCTTTCTTT. The V gene is TRBV19, the J gene TRBJ1-1; D is ambiguous. From germline, CDR1 is LNHDA and CDR2 SQIVND (reference sequence). V lost 8 bases to trimming and J lost 2 bases, with 9 bases between them. The length of the CDR3 is 12 residues.

At least ten counts were recorded for this clonotype. V usage is TRBV27 and J usage is TRBJ2-7, with D unresolved. Looked up from germline, CDR1 is MNHEY and CDR2 is SMNVEV (reference sequence). With 6 bases removed from V and 1 base from J, the gap between germline ends came to 16 bases. CDR3 length: 15 residues. The CDR3 reads CASSRGGDWSYEQYF. As DNA, the CDR3 is TGTGCCAGCAGCCGTGGTGGGGATTGGTCCTACGAGCAGTACTTC.

This clonotype turned up a few times. The chain carries TRBV11-3 and TRBJ2-5; the D call may be TRBD1 or TRBD2 (6 bases each). CDR1 is SGHNT and CDR2 is YENEEA in the germline V gene. The V end lost 4 bases, the J end lost 4 bases, and 19 bases lay between the germline ends. This CDR3 spans 16 amino acids. This CDR3 reads CASSSIADWGLETQYF. CDR3 in DNA: TGTGCCAGCAGCTCGATAGCGGACTGGGGGCTAGAGACCCAGTACTTC.

A few counts support this clonotype. The chain recombines TRBV7-2 with TRBJ2-1, with unresolved D. Germline V gene sequence: CDR1 SGHTA, CDR2 FQGNSA. The CDR3 is 15 amino acids. V was shortened by 0 bases and J by 9 bases, with 15 bases between the two germline ends. The CDR3 DNA follows: TGTGCCAGCAGCTTAGCGCCCCAAGGGTTCGGTGAGCAGTTCTTC. This codes for CASSLAPQGFGEQFF.

This clonotype was seen a handful of times. The chain recombines TRBV12-3 or TRBV12-4 with TRBJ1-3; D gene unclear. The CDR3 is 15 amino acids. V lost 6 bases and J lost 4, with 16 bases in between. The CDR3: CASRSSQVAGNTIYF. For the CDR3, the DNA is TGTGCCAGCAGGTCCTCCCAGGTAGCCGGAAACACCATATATTTT.

At least ten counts were recorded for this clonotype. The V and J genes are TRBV7-2 and TRBJ2-2; no clear D gene. The CDR3 totals 12 residues. Between the trimmed V and J ends, which lost 2 bases and 8 bases, there was a span of 6 bases. Germline-derived CDR1 and CDR2 are SGHTA and FQGNSA. DNA of the CDR3: TGTGCCAGCAGCTTATTAACGGGGGAGCTGTTTTTT. Amino acid sequence: CASSLLTGELFF.

This chain connects TRBV15 to TRBJ2-6; TRBD2 is a possible D gene (6 bases). The V end lost 0 bases, the J end lost 2 bases, and 11 bases lay between the germline ends. The CDR3 extends over 17 amino acids. CDR1 LNHNV and CDR2 YYDKDF come from the germline V gene (reference sequence). In DNA form, the CDR3 reads TGTGCCACCAGCAGAGATGGGGGGATCACTGGGGCCAACGTCCTGACTTTC. Residues: CATSRDGGITGANVLTF.

The chain carries TRBV9 and TRBJ1-5, with a weak D call TRBD1 (5 bases). This CDR3 contains 15 residues. Trimming shortened V by 3 bases and J by 2 bases, and 12 bases separated the two germline ends. The V gene's germline CDR1 is SGDLS and CDR2 YYNGEE. The CDR3 is CASSAPGFGNQPQHF. In nucleotides, the CDR3 is TGTGCCAGCAGCGCCCCAGGGTTTGGCAATCAGCCCCAGCATTTT.

This clonotype was observed at least ten times. The chain couples TRBV6-1 to TRBJ1-4; maybe TRBD1 (5 bases). CDR1 is MNHNS and CDR2 is SASEGT in the germline V gene. Trimming stripped 8 bases from V and 2 bases from J, with 15 bases between. There are 15 residues in the CDR3. The CDR3 reads CASAPGTSTNEKLFF. The CDR3 DNA reads TGTGCCAGCGCCCCTGGGACCAGCACTAATGAAAAACTGTTTTTT.

This clonotype was recorded many times. The chain combines TRBV7-2 with TRBJ1-2; 10 nucleotides match TRBD1. J gave up 6 bases and V 3 bases, and 10 bases lay outside the gene matches. The germline CDR1 and CDR2 sequences are SGHTA and FQGNSA. The CDR3 length is 16 residues. The CDR3 loop is CASSFHTGTGVDGYTF. CDR3 nucleotide sequence: TGTGCCAGCAGCTTTCACACTGGGACAGGGGTTGATGGCTACACCTTC.

This chain links TRBV29-1 with TRBJ2-3, with D possibly TRBD2 on 5 matching bases. The CDR3 runs to 13 residues. Germline CDR1 is SQVTM and CDR2 is ANQGSEA. V was pared by 2 bases and J by 0 bases, with 6 bases between. In nucleotides, the CDR3 is TGCAGCGTTGAACCGGGGAGCACAGATACGCAGTATTTT. This encodes CSVEPGSTDTQYF.

The chain carries TRBV19 and TRBJ1-5, with 7 positions matching TRBD1. The V gene end was trimmed by 3 bases and the J gene end by 5 bases; junction bases not matched to a gene: 4. CDR3 length equals 14 residues. CDR1 and CDR2 from the germline V gene are LNHDA and SQIVND (reference sequence). CDR3 loop: CASSMGQGDQPQHF. Here the CDR3 DNA reads TGTGCCAGTAGTATGGGGCAGGGGGATCAGCCCCAGCATTTT.

This clonotype came up many times. The chain uses TRBV6-1 and TRBJ2-5; perhaps D is TRBD1 or TRBD2 (5 bases each). The germline V gene encodes CDR1 MNHNS and CDR2 SASEGT. Trimming removed 3 bases at V and 1 base at J, with 9 bases between. The CDR3 loop spans 14 amino acids. In DNA form, the CDR3 reads TGTGCCAGCAGTGATGGGACCTTCCAAGAGACCCAGTACTTC. Amino acids: CASSDGTFQETQYF.

The chain joins TRBV30 to TRBJ1-1; D unresolved. Germline V CDR1 and CDR2: GTSNPN, SVGIG (reference sequence). With 5 bases removed from V and 3 bases from J, the gap between germline ends came to 13 bases. The CDR3 extends over 13 amino acids. DNA of the CDR3: TGTGCCTGGGAACGAAGGGTTGACACTGAAGCTTTCTTT. This gives the protein CAWERRVDTEAFF.

The chain carries TRBV7-9 and TRBJ2-3; 10 nucleotides match TRBD2. Germline CDR1 reads SEHNR; CDR2 reads FQNEAQ (reference sequence). V shed 4 bases, J shed 4 bases, and the junction held 2 bases outside the gene matches. CDR3 length: 14 residues. CDR3 DNA: TGTGCCAGCAGCTATGGACTAGCGGCAGATACGCAGTATTTT. It specifies CASSYGLAADTQYF.

This clonotype appeared many times. The chain has TRBV2 and TRBJ2-5; no firm D call. The CDR3 has 13 amino acids. Trimming removed 0 bases at V and 4 bases at J, with 6 bases between. Germline values: CDR1 SNHLY, CDR2 FYNNEI. The chain's CDR3 is CASSEALGETQYF. The CDR3 DNA reads TGTGCCAGCAGTGAAGCGCTCGGAGAGACCCAGTACTTC.

This clonotype was detected ten times or more. The chain recombines TRBV6-1 with TRBJ1-1; D unclear. From germline, CDR1 is MNHNS and CDR2 SASEGT. This CDR3 has 14 amino acids. V was cut by 2 bases and J by 1 base, with 8 bases left in between. As DNA, the CDR3 is TGTGCCAGCAGTGAACCCGGGTCGAACACTGAAGCTTTCTTT. Translating it yields CASSEPGSNTEAFF.

The chain has TRBV29-1 and TRBJ2-3, with D uncertain. Per the germline V gene, CDR1 is SQVTM and CDR2 is ANQGSEA. CDR3 length: 13 residues. Trimming took 2 bases from V and 4 from J, leaving 10 bases between them. As DNA, the CDR3 is TGCAGCGTTGAACCCCCGCCGCCAGATACGCAGTATTTT. Protein: CSVEPPPPDTQYF.

The CDR3 loop is CASSLYPGDSGNTIYF. The CDR3 DNA sequence: TGTGCCAGCAGCTTGTATCCGGGAGACTCTGGAAACACCATATATTTT. The genes are TRBV5-6 and TRBJ1-3; D unclear. This CDR3 contains 16 residues. Germline lookup yields CDR1 SGHDT and CDR2 YYEEEE. Deletions cut 1 base from V and 0 bases from J, with 11 bases between.

This clonotype occurred many times. The genes are TRBV12-3 or TRBV12-4 and TRBJ1-5; D remains unclear. The CDR3 is 13 amino acids. V gave up 6 bases and J gave up 4 bases, with 10 bases separating them. Here the CDR3 reads CASSSVGNQPQHF. In DNA, the CDR3 is TGTGCCAGCAGCTCGGTCGGAAATCAGCCCCAGCATTTT.

This clonotype was found many times. This sequence joins TRBV11-2 and TRBJ2-7; D possibly corresponds to TRBD1 (5 bases). The CDR3 is 16 residues long. CDR1 is SGHAT, CDR2 FQNNGV, per germline. The V end was cut by 5 bases, the J end by 4 bases, with 21 bases between. The CDR3 region is CASSKPPGPGAYEQYF. CDR3 sequence (DNA): TGTGCCAGCAGCAAACCCCCGGGCCCTGGGGCTTACGAGCAGTACTTC.

The genes are TRBV25-1 and TRBJ2-1, with 15 bases lining up with TRBD2. CDR1 MGHDK and CDR2 SYGVNS come from the germline V gene. Unmatched junction bases numbered 13, after V lost 1 base and J lost 3 bases. The CDR3 covers 21 residues. The CDR3 nucleotides are TGTGCCAGCAGTGAATCGTTGGGGACAGGGGGACTAGCGGGAGGCTACAATGAGCAGTTCTTC. This translates into CASSESLGTGGLAGGYNEQFF.

The chain joins TRBV18 to TRBJ1-1, with no clear D. CDR3 length equals 12 residues. The V end was cut by 3 bases, the J end by 8 bases, with 10 bases between. The germline gives CDR1 KGHSH, CDR2 LQKENI. The CDR3 DNA reads as TGTGCCAGCTCACCGCAATCGGGGGAAGCTTTCTTT. As protein: CASSPQSGEAFF.

This chain links TRBV6-5 with TRBJ2-2; maybe TRBD1 (6 bases). The germline gives CDR1 MNHEY, CDR2 SVGAGI. V dropped 4 bases and J dropped 8 bases, with 17 bases sitting between them. The CDR3 spans 15 residues. CDR3: CASSFGTLIRGELFF. The CDR3 DNA is TGTGCCAGCAGTTTCGGGACACTCATCCGAGGGGAGCTGTTTTTT.